This T cell receptor beta chain was captured by sequencing in a study of cytomegalovirus exposure and HLA in healthy donors. Study overall: The 120 or so validation repertoires were reported in a later analysis to have been generated on the same platform as the roughly 670 first-cohort repertoires.

As for this clone: The antigen remains undetermined.

Study-level points and caveats: For most TCR sequences rarity was the rule, although some public TCRs occurred in many donors.

The V end was cut by 4 bases, the J end by 2 bases, with 12 bases between. The length of the CDR3 is 15 residues. CDR1 is SGHTS and CDR2 is YDEGEE in the germline V gene. Profiling relied on immunoSEQ multiplex PCR, and the TCRdb table lists in-frame clones only, not all of them. The sample lists approximately 53,000 clones, roughly 92% seen once, with more than 1.4% in the top ten. The sequenced sample was PBMCs. The sequence derives from a man aged 18-30 years in good health and CMV-seronegative. V usage is TRBV5-8 and J usage is TRBJ2-2; tentatively, D is TRBD1 (5 bases). The CDR3 reads CASSQGLINTGELFF. The DNA of the CDR3 is TGTGCCAGCAGCCAGGGTCTGATTAACACCGGGGAGCTGTTTTTT.